Presented here are 10 T cell receptor beta chains from one specimen sequenced in a study of blood T cell repertoires in COVID-19. Method: immunoSEQ multiplex PCR; TCRdb's copy keeps in-frame clones and lacks some. The table lists about 110,000 clones, over 80% of them singletons, with approximately 18% in the top ten. The material sequenced was peripheral blood. These receptors all stem from a woman aged 60-70 years with acute or convalescent COVID-19.

This chain uses TRBV18 with TRBJ1-5; 7 bases line up with TRBD1. V gave up 3 bases and J gave up 4 bases; unmatched junction bases: 6. Germline CDR1 is KGHSH and CDR2 is LQKENI. The CDR3 extends over 15 amino acids. Here the CDR3 DNA reads TGTGCCAGCTCACCTATAGGGGGCGAGAATCAGCCCCAGCATTTT. The encoded protein is CASSPIGGENQPQHF.

The chain combines TRBV28 with TRBJ2-7, with 9 bases identical to TRBD1. The CDR3 loop spans 15 amino acids. From germline, CDR1 is MDHEN and CDR2 SYDVKM. Trimming removed 4 bases from V and 3 bases from J; junction bases left unmatched: 7. In DNA, the CDR3 is TGTGCCAGCAGTTCCGCCGGGACAGGGTACTACGAGCAGTACTTC. This translates into CASSSAGTGYYEQYF. The complete variable domain, with remaining parts taken from reference TRBV28 and TRBJ2-7, reads DVKVTQSSRYLVKRTGEKVFLECVQDMDHENMFWYRQDPGLGLRLIYFSYDVKMKEKGDIPEGYSVSREKKERFSLILESASTNQTSMYLCASSSAGTGYYEQYFGPGTRLTVT.

The chain combines TRBV5-4 with TRBJ2-5; TRBD1 aligns across 10 bases. V was clipped by 3 bases and J by 5 bases; unmatched bases: 4. The CDR3 is 14 amino acids. Germline V gives CDR1 SGHNT, CDR2 YYREEE (reference sequence). The CDR3 loop reads CASSSTGGKETQYF. DNA of the CDR3: TGTGCCAGCAGCTCGACAGGGGGCAAGGAGACCCAGTACTTC.

The chain has TRBV24-1 and TRBJ1-3; D gene ambiguous. CDR3 size: 11 residues. V lost 5 bases and J lost 4, with 2 bases in between. Per germline, CDR1 KGHDR and CDR2 SFDVKD. CDR3 protein: CATSAGNTIYF. DNA for the CDR3: TGTGCCACCAGTGCAGGAAACACCATATATTTT.

The chain uses TRBV15 and TRBJ2-7, with 7 nucleotides matching TRBD1. From germline, CDR1 is LNHNV and CDR2 YYDKDF (reference sequence). This CDR3 spans 13 amino acids. The V and J ends lost 9 bases and 5 bases, in that order; junction bases with no gene match: 10. CDR3 loop: CATSGGVRDEQYF. The CDR3 DNA reads TGTGCCACATCAGGGGGAGTCCGCGACGAGCAGTACTTC.

The chain carries TRBV18 and TRBJ2-3, with no clear D. Germline assignment: CDR1 KGHSH and CDR2 LQKENI. Deletions cut 3 bases from V and 4 bases from J, with 11 bases between. The CDR3 consists of 14 residues. CDR3 loop: CASSPLNPADTQYF. CDR3 coding DNA: TGTGCCAGCTCACCCCTAAACCCCGCAGATACGCAGTATTTT.

This clone has a single count. The chain employs TRBV7-2 and TRBJ1-5; D unresolved. Trimming removed 1 base from V and 6 bases from J, with 7 bases in between. There are 13 residues in the CDR3. Germline lookup yields CDR1 SGHTA and CDR2 FQGNSA. The CDR3 region is CASSLESGQPQHF. The CDR3, as DNA: TGTGCCAGCAGCTTAGAATCAGGTCAGCCCCAGCATTTT. The entire variable domain, with the rest obtained from reference TRBV7-2 and TRBJ1-5, is as follows: GAGVSQSPSNKVTEKGKDVELRCDPISGHTALYWYRQSLGQGLEFLIYFQGNSAPDKSGLPSDRFSAERTGGSVSTLTIQRTQQEDSAVYLCASSLESGQPQHFGDGTRLSIL.

This clone was seen a few times. The chain carries TRBV7-2 and TRBJ1-2, with D possibly matching TRBD1 (6 bases). The CDR3 sequence is 15 residues long. The V gene's germline CDR1 is SGHTA and CDR2 FQGNSA. The V end was cut by 1 base, the J end by 4 bases, with 13 bases between. As DNA, the CDR3 is TGTGCCAGCAGCTTAGGTCAGGGGCCCCTCTATGGCTACACCTTC. It specifies CASSLGQGPLYGYTF.

The rearrangement uses TRBV5-4 and TRBJ1-1; 7 bases are shared with TRBD1. With 4 bases clipped from V and 5 bases from J, the junction kept 5 bases outside the gene matches. CDR3 length equals 13 residues. Germline lookup yields CDR1 SGHNT and CDR2 YYREEE (reference sequence). The CDR3: CASSRQGRTEAFF. CDR3 coding DNA: TGTGCCAGCAGCCGACAGGGTAGAACTGAAGCTTTCTTT.

The J gene is TRBJ1-2, the V gene TRBV2; weak D call: TRBD1 (5 bases). The CDR3 has 15 residues. V was pared by 7 bases and J by 8 bases, with 23 bases between. Looked up from germline, CDR1 is SNHLY and CDR2 is FYNNEI. CDR3 nucleotides: TGTGCCAGCAACCGTAATTCGGGGGGTTCGGGAGGCTACACCTTC. It translates to CASNRNSGGSGGYTF.